These 9 T cell receptor beta chains originate from one sample sequenced in a study of kidney transplant recipient with SARS-CoV-2 infection. A single record per CDR3 protein comes from TCRdb applying MiXCR to the reads. The data hold approximately 250,000 distinct CDR3 sequences, with 29% observed a single time. The input for sequencing was a blood sample, taken at baseline and between days 110 and 120 from a kidney transplant recipient. The origin of the receptors is a male patient younger than 45 who had COVID-19 and was a kidney transplant recipient. The T cells may come from the graft donor.

Many counts were recorded for this clonotype. The chain joins TRBV10-2 to TRBJ1-2, with unresolved D. V shed 5 bases and J shed 4 bases, with 23 bases lying between them. Germline V gives CDR1 WSHSY, CDR2 SAAADI. The CDR3 runs to 17 residues. The CDR3 sequence is CASSMYGTSRKTYGYTF. As DNA, the CDR3 is TGCGCCAGCAGTATGTATGGCACTTCTAGAAAGACCTATGGCTACACCTTC.

This clonotype came up many times. V gene TRBV21-1 combines with J gene TRBJ2-7; TRBD1 is the table's D call and was not checked against the DNA. TRBV21-1 is given as a pseudogene. The CDR3 contains 18 residues. CDR3 region: CASSPGFQTTDPLYEQYF. DNA for the CDR3: TGTGCCAGCAGCCCGGGGTTCCAAACGACAGACCCCCTTTACGAGCAGTACTTC.

Many counts were recorded for this clonotype. The V call is TRBV20-1, the J call TRBJ1-5; D remains ambiguous. Germline V CDR1 and CDR2: DFQATT, SNEGSKA (reference sequence). The CDR3 length is 15 residues. Trimming took off 0 bases at V and 3 bases at J, with 12 bases between the two ends. The chain's CDR3 is CSARDLGFDNQPQHF. The CDR3 DNA follows: TGCAGTGCTAGAGATCTAGGGTTTGACAATCAGCCCCAGCATTTT.

This clonotype was seen ten or more times. This chain joins TRBV5-5 and TRBJ1-2; D is undetermined. The V end was cut by 6 bases, the J end by 4 bases, with 22 bases between. This CDR3 is 16 amino acids long. Germline values: CDR1 SGHKS, CDR2 YYEKEE (reference sequence). CDR3 nucleotides: TGTGCCAGCACCGCGAATGTCTCGCGAAAGACCTATGGCTACACCTTC. This translates into CASTANVSRKTYGYTF. The variable domain in full, with the rest retrieved from reference TRBV5-5 and TRBJ1-2, is DAGVTQSPTHLIKTRGQQVTLRCSPISGHKSVSWYQQVLGQGPQFIFQYYEKEERGRGNFPDRFSARQFPNYSSELNVNALLLGDSALYLCASTANVSRKTYGYTFGSGTRLTVV.

With respect to this clonotype: A junction end diverges from the germline sequence, so it may reflect a read error. The rearrangement uses TRBV7-6 and TRBJ1-1; no firm D call. The CDR3 covers 13 residues. Germline CDR1 is SGHVS and CDR2 is FNYEAQ. Written as DNA, the CDR3 is TGTGCTAGCAGCTTATTGGAGAGCACTGAAGCTTTCTTT. As protein: CASSLLESTEAFF.

This clonotype was detected ten times or more. CDR3 in DNA: TGTGCCAGCAGCCCTGGGGCTGGCTACACCTTC. Translation gives CASSPGAGYTF. The chain has TRBV7-2 and TRBJ1-2; tentatively, D is TRBD1 (5 bases). The germline V gene encodes CDR1 SGHTA and CDR2 FQGNSA. CDR3 length: 11 amino acids. Trimming stripped 5 bases from V and 7 bases from J, with 8 bases between.

This clonotype was counted at least ten times. The rearrangement uses TRBV27 and TRBJ1-1, with TRBD1 matching 7 bases. J gave up 4 bases and V 8 bases, and 7 bases lay outside the gene matches. Germline CDR1 is MNHEY and CDR2 is SMNVEV (reference sequence). The CDR3 loop spans 13 amino acids. This chain's CDR3 is CASLDRVTTEAFF. CDR3 DNA: TGTGCCAGCCTCGACAGGGTGACCACTGAAGCTTTCTTT.

This clonotype appeared a single time. The chain employs TRBV7-9 and TRBJ2-5; 11 bases line up with TRBD2. The J call is in doubt because the DNA end fits TRBJ2-7 better. In germline, CDR1 is SEHNR, CDR2 FQNEAQ (reference sequence). This CDR3 contains 14 residues. CDR3 DNA: TGTGCCAGCAGTTCCGGGACTAGCGGCCACGAGCAGTACTTC. The encoded protein is CASSSGTSGHEQYF.

To note about this clonotype: Being one base from a much bigger clone, this may be a read error. This rearrangement joins TRBV6-6 to TRBJ1-2, with a possible D match to TRBD1 (5 bases). The CDR3 consists of 17 residues. Trimming cost V 5 bases and J 4 bases, with 23 bases left between them. Germline CDR1 is MNHNY and CDR2 is SVGAGI (reference sequence). The CDR3 sequence is CASSKREGGGKTYGYTF. CDR3 DNA: TGTGCCAGCAGTAAGCGGGAAGGTGGGGGAAAGACCTATGGCTACACCTTC.